This T cell receptor beta chain was recovered during a study of cytomegalovirus exposure and HLA in healthy donors. At the level of the study: The study's early data release held about 85 million unique TCRs from HLA-typed donors. Study outcomes and limitations: A missense DCLRE1C variant was associated with V- and J-gene trimming of TCR beta chains in a later analysis, and an independent cohort replicated the association.

In regard to this clone: Its cognate antigen is unknown.

Primers included in the PCR were 60 Vbeta and 13 Jbeta primers. Original handling: The count from a later analysis was tens of millions of unique TCR beta chains, 9.5 million to 13 million of them shared. Profiling relied on immunoSEQ multiplex PCR, and the TCRdb table lists in-frame clones only, not all of them. The V and J calls and clone size are taken from that table; D and trimming were inferred from the DNA. The table records over 150,000 clones, roughly four fifths of them present only once. Germline V lookup: CDR1 SGHDN, CDR2 FVKESK. The germline V and J ends were trimmed by 5 bases and 4 bases, with 9 bases remaining between them. CDR3 length: 12 residues.

The chain combines TRBV14 with TRBJ2-7; D gene ambiguous. The sequenced material came from PBMCs. This TCR was recovered from a man aged 18-30 years in good health and CMV-seronegative. CDR3 in amino acids: CASSSHKYEQYF. As DNA, the CDR3 is TGTGCCAGCAGCTCCCACAAGTACGAGCAGTACTTC.